This record covers a single T cell receptor (beta chain). The protocol was immunoSEQ multiplex PCR, while the TCRdb copy is restricted to in-frame clones and leaves out a portion. The repertoire holds tens of thousands of clones, more than 75% seen once, with approximately 0.7% in the top ten. The J segment lost 4 bases and the V segment lost 4 bases, leaving 2 bases of the junction unmatched. The CDR3 loop spans 14 amino acids. Germline V lookup: CDR1 SGHTA, CDR2 FQGNSA. This entry belongs to a study of T cell changes during pregnancy in multiple sclerosis. The sequences come from CD4+ T cells from peripheral blood mononuclear cells, collected in the second trimester of pregnancy. This clonotype was obtained from a female donor in good health, enrolled as a control in a pregnancy study. The genes are TRBV7-2 and TRBJ1-5; 9 bases agree with TRBD1. The CDR3 protein is CASSSGTGNQPQHF. Here the CDR3 DNA reads TGTGCCAGCAGCTCAGGGACAGGGAATCAGCCCCAGCATTTT.